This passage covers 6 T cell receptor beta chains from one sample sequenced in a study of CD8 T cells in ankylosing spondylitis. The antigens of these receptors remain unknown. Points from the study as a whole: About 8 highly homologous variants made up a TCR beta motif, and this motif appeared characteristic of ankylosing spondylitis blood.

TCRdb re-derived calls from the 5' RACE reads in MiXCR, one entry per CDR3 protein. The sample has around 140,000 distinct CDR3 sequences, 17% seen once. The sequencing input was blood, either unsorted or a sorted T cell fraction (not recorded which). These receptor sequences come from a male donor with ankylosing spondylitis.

The CDR3 spells CASSFSPPAEETQYF. CDR3 DNA sequence: TGTGCCAGCAGTTTCTCCCCCCCCGCGGAGGAGACCCAGTACTTC. V is TRBV28 and J is TRBJ2-5; the D is unclear. CDR3 length: 15 amino acids. The V gene's germline CDR1 is MDHEN and CDR2 SYDVKM. The V and J ends lost 3 bases and 5 bases respectively, with 16 bases between them.

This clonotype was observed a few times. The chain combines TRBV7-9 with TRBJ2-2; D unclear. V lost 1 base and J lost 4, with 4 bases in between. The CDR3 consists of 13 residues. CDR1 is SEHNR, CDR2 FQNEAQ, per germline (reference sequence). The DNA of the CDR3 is TGTGCCAGCAGCTTAGGCCCCACCGGGGAGCTGTTTTTT. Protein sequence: CASSLGPTGELFF.

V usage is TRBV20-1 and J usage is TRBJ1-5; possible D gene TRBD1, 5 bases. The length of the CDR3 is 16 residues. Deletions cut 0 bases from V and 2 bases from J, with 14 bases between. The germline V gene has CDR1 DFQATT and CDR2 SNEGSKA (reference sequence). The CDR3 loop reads CSARDRGVAGNQPQHF. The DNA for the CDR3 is TGCAGTGCTAGAGATCGGGGGGTAGCTGGCAATCAGCCCCAGCATTTT.

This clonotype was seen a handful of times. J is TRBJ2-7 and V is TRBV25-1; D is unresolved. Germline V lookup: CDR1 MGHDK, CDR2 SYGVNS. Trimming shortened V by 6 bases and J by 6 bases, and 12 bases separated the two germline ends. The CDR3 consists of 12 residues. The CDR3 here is CASSNSVLEQYF. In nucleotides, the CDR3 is TGTGCCAGCAGCAACTCAGTTCTCGAGCAGTACTTC.

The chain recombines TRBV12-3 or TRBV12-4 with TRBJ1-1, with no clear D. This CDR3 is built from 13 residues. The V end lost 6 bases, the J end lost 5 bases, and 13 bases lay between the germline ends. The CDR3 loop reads CASSPRKLTEAFF. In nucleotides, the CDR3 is TGTGCCAGCAGCCCCCGGAAATTGACTGAAGCTTTCTTT.

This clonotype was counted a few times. DNA of the CDR3: TGTGCCAGCAGCTTAGTACAGCCTAATGAAAAACTGTTTTTT. It is translated as CASSLVQPNEKLFF. The V and J genes are TRBV7-9 and TRBJ1-4; no firm D call. Germline V gives CDR1 SEHNR, CDR2 FQNEAQ (reference sequence). This CDR3 spans 14 amino acids. The V end was cut by 1 base, the J end by 3 bases, with 6 bases between. The whole variable domain, filled in from reference TRBV7-9 and TRBJ1-4, reads DTGVSQNPRHKITKRGQNVTFRCDPISEHNRLYWYRQTLGQGPEFLTYFQNEAQLEKSRLLSDRFSAERPKGSFSTLEIQRTEQGDSAMYLCASSLVQPNEKLFFGSGTQLSVL.